Each of the 9 T cell receptor beta chains below was sequenced from the same sample in a study of blood T cell repertoires in COVID-19. Libraries were prepared by immunoSEQ multiplex PCR; TCRdb keeps only in-frame clonotypes and omits some of them. Of about 160,000 clones in the sample, roughly 93% were seen once. The specimen sequenced was peripheral blood. These receptors came from a woman between 45 and 65 years old with acute or convalescent COVID-19.

The chain recombines TRBV30 with TRBJ2-7; 10 bases match TRBD1. CDR1 and CDR2 from the germline V gene are GTSNPN and SVGIG (reference sequence). Losses at the gene ends were 0 bases for V and 3 bases for J; bases not matched to a gene: 2. The CDR3 has 14 amino acids. The CDR3 nucleotides are TGTGCCTGGAGTGTAGGGACAGGGGACTACGAGCAGTACTTC. This encodes CAWSVGTGDYEQYF.

V and J are TRBV2 and TRBJ1-1, with TRBD1 identical over 12 bases. This CDR3 contains 18 residues. The germline gives CDR1 SNHLY, CDR2 FYNNEI. Germline trimming cut 5 bases from V and 3 bases from J; bases unmatched to any gene: 13. The CDR3 region is CASSYSGTGGALDTEAFF. CDR3 bases: TGTGCCAGCAGTTACTCCGGGACAGGGGGCGCTTTGGACACTGAAGCTTTCTTT.

V is TRBV6-5 and J is TRBJ2-5; D is unresolved. V was shortened by 5 bases and J by 2 bases, with 6 bases between the two germline ends. From germline, CDR1 is MNHEY and CDR2 SVGAGI. This CDR3 has 12 amino acids. In nucleotides, the CDR3 is TGTGCCAGCAGTACATATCAAGAGACCCAGTACTTC. Translated: CASSTYQETQYF.

The V and J genes are TRBV28 and TRBJ2-3; D not resolved. The V end was cut by 3 bases, the J end by 3 bases, with 13 bases between. This CDR3 is 15 amino acids long. Germline CDR1 and CDR2: MDHEN and SYDVKM. The CDR3 reads CASSLLLYRTDTQYF. In DNA form, the CDR3 reads TGTGCCAGCAGTTTGTTGCTTTACAGAACAGATACGCAGTATTTT.

The chain combines TRBV11-1 with TRBJ1-4; D perhaps matches TRBD1 (6 bases). The V and J ends lost 4 bases and 7 bases respectively, with 13 bases between them. From germline, CDR1 is SGHAT and CDR2 FQDESV (reference sequence). The length of the CDR3 is 14 residues. This CDR3 is CASSSQGSGEKLFF. The DNA for the CDR3 is TGTGCCAGCAGCTCACAGGGTTCGGGTGAAAAACTGTTTTTT.

The chain couples TRBV29-1 to TRBJ1-6; D call uncertain. Germline V lookup: CDR1 SQVTM, CDR2 ANQGSEA. The CDR3 has 13 amino acids. Here the CDR3 reads CTPYGPRNSPLHF. The CDR3 region has the DNA TGCACCCCTTATGGGCCCCGAAATTCACCCCTCCACTTT.

V usage is TRBV29-1 and J usage is TRBJ1-1; 12 nucleotides line up with TRBD1. The ends lost 4 bases at V and 7 bases at J; junction bases unmatched: 4. Germline V CDR1 and CDR2: SQVTM, ANQGSEA. The CDR3 loop spans 13 amino acids. CDR3 sequence: CSVGDRGLFEAFF. The CDR3 DNA sequence: TGCAGCGTTGGGGACAGGGGGCTCTTTGAAGCTTTCTTT.

The gene calls are TRBV7-9 and TRBJ1-5; 7 positions agree with TRBD1. The V segment lost 5 bases and the J segment 5 bases; nucleotides outside the gene matches: 9. The CDR3 loop spans 15 amino acids. CDR1 and CDR2 (germline): SEHNR, FQNEAQ (reference sequence). Here the CDR3 reads CASSPGTARDQPQHF. The DNA for the CDR3 is TGTGCCAGCAGCCCCGGGACAGCGCGCGATCAGCCCCAGCATTTT. Looking up the rest from reference TRBV7-9 and TRBJ1-5 gives the full variable domain: DTGVSQNPRHKITKRGQNVTFRCDPISEHNRLYWYRQTLGQGPEFLTYFQNEAQLEKSRLLSDRFSAERPKGSFSTLEIQRTEQGDSAMYLCASSPGTARDQPQHFGDGTRLSIL.

The chain links TRBV29-1 to TRBJ1-1, with D possibly TRBD1 on 6 matching bases. The V end lost 6 bases, the J end lost 7 bases, and 15 bases lay between the germline ends. Germline CDR1 reads SQVTM; CDR2 reads ANQGSEA. The CDR3 consists of 12 residues. CDR3 amino acids: CSVDLGQNEAFF. The DNA of the CDR3 is TGCAGCGTGGACTTAGGACAGAATGAAGCTTTCTTT.